These 16 T cell receptor beta chains share one sample of origin, sequenced in a study of blood T cell repertoires in COVID-19. Only in-frame clones appear in the TCRdb table, and some are missing; sequencing was by immunoSEQ multiplex PCR. The sample lists approximately 530,000 clones; roughly nine tenths were seen once. The sample taken for sequencing was peripheral blood. The source of these receptors is a woman between 45 and 65 years old with COVID-19, enrolled during active disease.

The V gene is TRBV12-2, the J gene TRBJ2-4; TRBD1 is the table's D call, not checked against the DNA. TRBV12-2 is deemed a pseudogene. The CDR3 spans 14 residues. DNA for the CDR3: TGTGCAAGTCGCTTGAGGGACAGGGGAAACATTCAGTACTTC. Amino acids: CASRLRDRGNIQYF.

This chain links TRBV11-2 with TRBJ2-7; a possible D gene is TRBD1 (6 bases). V lost 5 bases to trimming and J lost 3 bases, with 17 bases between them. Germline values: CDR1 SGHAT, CDR2 FQNNGV. CDR3 size: 15 residues. CDR3 DNA: TGTGCCAGCAGCCCGCTACAGGGTAAAAACTACGAGCAGTACTTC. Translation gives CASSPLQGKNYEQYF.

This clone was counted a single time. The gene calls are TRBV10-1 and TRBJ2-3; D might be TRBD2 (5 bases). Germline V gives CDR1 WNHNN, CDR2 SYGVQD (reference sequence). There are 15 residues in the CDR3. V was shortened by 4 bases and J by 0 bases, with 11 bases between the two germline ends. The CDR3, as DNA: TGCGCCAGCAGTGCGGGGAAACCAAGCACAGATACGCAGTATTTT. Protein product: CASSAGKPSTDTQYF.

CDR3 protein: CASSLISGDEQYF. In nucleotides, the CDR3 is TGTGCCAGCAGTTTAATTAGCGGGGACGAGCAGTACTTC. The chain carries TRBV28 and TRBJ2-7; TRBD2 matches at 8 bases. Germline CDR1 reads MDHEN; CDR2 reads SYDVKM. The CDR3 consists of 13 residues. V dropped 2 bases and J dropped 5; count of bases not matched to a gene: 2.

This chain links TRBV3-1 (or the pseudogene TRBV3-2) with TRBJ1-2; TRBD1 matches at 9 bases. The trim removed 6 bases at V and 2 bases at J, leaving 7 bases unmatched. The CDR3 spans 15 residues. The germline CDR1 and CDR2 sequences are LGHDT and YNNKEL (reference sequence). CDR3 sequence reads: CASRRSGQGNYGYTF. In DNA, the CDR3 is TGTGCCAGCAGGCGCTCGGGACAGGGAAACTATGGCTACACCTTC.

V gene TRBV27 combines with J gene TRBJ1-5; D remains ambiguous. CDR3 length: 13 amino acids. Germline-derived CDR1 and CDR2 are MNHEY and SMNVEV (reference sequence). V was shortened by 5 bases and J by 5 bases, with 10 bases between the two germline ends. The DNA of the CDR3 is TGTGCCAGCAGTGTTGACGGGGATCAGCCCCAGCATTTT. Translation: CASSVDGDQPQHF.

The chain employs TRBV5-6 and TRBJ2-1; D might be TRBD1 (6 bases). The CDR3 loop spans 15 amino acids. Between the trimmed V and J ends, which lost 2 bases and 7 bases, there was a span of 16 bases. The V gene's germline CDR1 is SGHDT and CDR2 YYEEEE. The CDR3 region has the DNA TGTGCCAGCAGCTTAAACAGGGATCCGATTAATGAGCAGTTCTTC. Translating it yields CASSLNRDPINEQFF.

V gene TRBV27 combines with J gene TRBJ2-3, with 8 bases matching TRBD1. Germline V gene lookup returns CDR1 MNHEY and CDR2 SMNVEV (reference sequence). This CDR3 region has 13 residues. The ends lost 6 bases at V and 5 bases at J; junction bases unmatched: 4. CDR3 region: CASRQGAKDTQYF. In DNA form, the CDR3 reads TGTGCCAGCAGGCAGGGGGCCAAAGATACGCAGTATTTT.

This chain connects TRBV9 to TRBJ2-7; 12 nucleotides line up with TRBD2. In germline, CDR1 is SGDLS, CDR2 YYNGEE. This CDR3 is built from 15 residues. The junction had 7 bases not matched to a gene; V was cut back by 2 bases and J by 7 bases. CDR3 nucleotide sequence: TGTGCCAGCAGCGTGGCTAGCGGGGGGGCTGGTGAGCAGTACTTC. It yields the protein CASSVASGGAGEQYF.

Comments on this clone: The same CDR3 is also encoded by other DNA sequences in this sample. The rearrangement joins TRBV11-2 to TRBJ2-5; unclear D gene. The CDR3 spans 14 residues. V was shortened by 1 base and J by 2 bases, with 8 bases between the two germline ends. CDR1 is SGHAT, CDR2 FQNNGV, per germline. CDR3 in DNA: TGTGCCAGCAGCTTAGGAACGGTACAAGAGACCCAGTACTTC. Amino acids: CASSLGTVQETQYF.

This chain connects TRBV2 to TRBJ2-7; D not certain. The V gene's germline CDR1 is SNHLY and CDR2 FYNNEI. V was shortened by 3 bases and J by 4 bases, with 4 bases between the two germline ends. The length of the CDR3 is 11 residues. CDR3 sequence (DNA): TGTGCCAGCAGTGATATTTACGAGCAGTACTTC. Amino acids: CASSDIYEQYF.

V gene TRBV10-2 combines with J gene TRBJ2-6; D gene uncertain. Trimming removed 3 bases at V and 2 bases at J, with 5 bases between. Germline V lookup: CDR1 WSHSY, CDR2 SAAADI. CDR3 length: 14 residues. The CDR3 coding sequence is TGCGCCAGCAGTGACAGAACTGGGGCCAACGTCCTGACTTTC. Its translation: CASSDRTGANVLTF.

The chain uses TRBV27 and TRBJ1-2; 8 nucleotides match TRBD1. CDR3 length: 13 amino acids. V shed 3 bases and J 6 bases; nucleotides not matched to a gene: 3. The V gene's germline CDR1 is MNHEY and CDR2 SMNVEV (reference sequence). CDR3 coding DNA: TGTGCCAGCAGTTTCCAGGGGGCTAATGGCTACACCTTC. Translating gives CASSFQGANGYTF.

The rearrangement links TRBV19 to TRBJ2-5; 10 bases fit TRBD1. With V trimmed by 1 base and J by 5 bases, 4 bases remained unmatched. This CDR3 region has 15 residues. Germline loops: CDR1 LNHDA, CDR2 SQIVND (reference sequence). Here the CDR3 reads CASSIATGGAETQYF. CDR3 nucleotide sequence: TGTGCCAGTAGTATAGCGACAGGGGGCGCGGAGACCCAGTACTTC.

DNA of the CDR3: TGTGCCAGCAGCTCCTACAGGGGAGCTTTCTTT. Translating it yields CASSSYRGAFF. J is TRBJ1-1 and V is TRBV9; 7 nucleotides line up with TRBD1. V was pared by 4 bases and J by 10 bases, with 4 bases of the junction left unmatched. The CDR3 spans 11 residues. In germline, CDR1 is SGDLS, CDR2 YYNGEE. Filled out from reference TRBV9 and TRBJ1-1, the complete variable domain reads DSGVTQTPKHLITATGQRVTLRCSPRSGDLSVYWYQQSLDQGLQFLIQYYNGEERAKGNILERFSAQQFPDLHSELNLSSLELGDSALYFCASSSYRGAFFGQGTRLTVV.

This sequence joins TRBV19 and TRBJ2-5; TRBD2 might be the D (5 bases). The germline gives CDR1 LNHDA, CDR2 SQIVND (reference sequence). V was clipped by 3 bases and J by 3 bases, with 8 bases between them. The CDR3 consists of 13 residues. As DNA, the CDR3 is TGTGCCAGTAGTATGGACTTCGAAGAGACCCAGTACTTC. Its translation: CASSMDFEETQYF.